The 15 T cell receptor beta chains in this list originate from one sample, sequenced in a study of OX40 agonist ivuxolimab in advanced cancers. Produced via immunoSEQ multiplex PCR; TCRdb's table is partial and in-frame only. The table shows 150,000 to 190,000 clones, with roughly 92% occurring only once. This material consisted of CD4+ or CD8+ T cells sorted from blood, taken in a trial of the OX40 agonist ivuxolimab. The receptors come from an adult with an advanced solid tumor such as melanoma, head and neck, liver or kidney cancer.

The chain carries TRBV5-1 and TRBJ2-7; maybe TRBD2 (6 bases). V gave up 1 base and J gave up 7 bases, with 15 bases separating them. The CDR3 extends over 14 amino acids. Germline V gene data show CDR1 as SGHRS and CDR2 as YFSETQ. DNA of the CDR3: TGCGCCAGCAGCTTGTCGGGGGTCCGAGGAGAGCAGTACTTC. Its protein is CASSLSGVRGEQYF. The full variable domain, its missing parts supplied by reference TRBV5-1 and TRBJ2-7, is KAGVTQTPRYLIKTRGQQVTLSCSPISGHRSVSWYQQTPGQGLQFLFEYFSETQRNKGNFPGRFSGRQFSNSRSEMNVSTLELGDSALYLCASSLSGVRGEQYFGPGTRLTVT.

This sequence joins TRBV18 and TRBJ2-5, with D possibly being TRBD2 (5 bases). Germline lookup yields CDR1 KGHSH and CDR2 LQKENI. This CDR3 spans 16 amino acids. Trimming shortened V by 3 bases and J by 2 bases, and 16 bases separated the two germline ends. As DNA, the CDR3 is TGTGCCAGCTCACCGGGCTTGACGGGAAGGCAAGAGACCCAGTACTTC. This encodes CASSPGLTGRQETQYF.

The rearrangement joins TRBV7-2 to TRBJ2-7; D is ambiguous. The CDR3 loop spans 15 amino acids. Germline CDR1 and CDR2: SGHTA and FQGNSA. Trimming removed 1 base at V and 0 bases at J, with 10 bases between. The CDR3 region has the DNA TGTGCCAGCAGCTTAGACTACTACAGCTCCTACGAGCAGTACTTC. Protein sequence: CASSLDYYSSYEQYF.

Here the CDR3 reads CASSSDRASYEQYF. CDR3 DNA sequence: TGTGCCAGCAGTTCGGACAGGGCCTCCTACGAGCAGTACTTC. The V gene is TRBV27, the J gene TRBJ2-7, with 8 nucleotides matching TRBD1. This CDR3 has 14 residues. Unmatched junction bases numbered 2, after V lost 4 bases and J lost 0 bases. CDR1 and CDR2 (germline): MNHEY, SMNVEV (reference sequence).

The J gene is TRBJ2-2, the V gene TRBV10-1; a weak D match, TRBD2 (6 bases). Looked up from germline, CDR1 is WNHNN and CDR2 is SYGVQD (reference sequence). The V gene lost 2 bases and the J gene lost 3 bases, with 10 bases spanning the gap. This CDR3 comprises 15 residues. CDR3 amino acids: CASSERDSYTGELFF. The CDR3 nucleotides are TGCGCCAGCAGTGAGAGGGACTCTTACACCGGGGAGCTGTTTTTT.

This chain connects TRBV28 to TRBJ2-5; 7 bases fit TRBD1. With 2 bases clipped from V and 3 bases from J, the junction kept 3 bases outside the gene matches. Germline V gene lookup returns CDR1 MDHEN and CDR2 SYDVKM. The CDR3 is made up of 14 amino acids. The CDR3 is CASSLGRGKETQYF. The CDR3 coding sequence is TGTGCCAGCAGTTTAGGCAGGGGGAAAGAGACCCAGTACTTC. The whole variable domain, filled in from reference TRBV28 and TRBJ2-5, reads DVKVTQSSRYLVKRTGEKVFLECVQDMDHENMFWYRQDPGLGLRLIYFSYDVKMKEKGDIPEGYSVSREKKERFSLILESASTNQTSMYLCASSLGRGKETQYFGPGTRLLVL.

The gene calls are TRBV7-6 and TRBJ1-6; D not resolved. The germline V gene has CDR1 SGHVS and CDR2 FNYEAQ. This CDR3 has 18 amino acids. The ends were cut back, 1 base at V and 0 bases at J, with 13 bases in the middle. Here the CDR3 reads CASSLGLSAVSYNSPLHF. The CDR3 DNA follows: TGTGCCAGCAGCTTAGGCCTTTCCGCCGTCTCCTATAATTCACCCCTCCACTTT.

The gene calls are TRBV12-5 and TRBJ1-5; 8 nucleotides align to TRBD1. The CDR3 spans 15 residues. J lost 7 bases, V lost 1 base, and 6 bases had no gene match. Germline V CDR1 and CDR2: LGHNT, FRNRAP. CDR3 sequence: CASGLADRGGQPQHF. In DNA, the CDR3 is TGTGCTAGTGGTTTGGCAGACAGGGGAGGACAGCCCCAGCATTTT.

The sample holds a few counts of this clone. The V and J genes are TRBV25-1 and TRBJ2-7; D remains unclear. The CDR3 is 11 residues long. CDR1 and CDR2 from the germline V gene are MGHDK and SYGVNS. V gave up 3 bases and J gave up 3 bases, with 3 bases separating them. The CDR3 sequence: CASSDIYEQYF. The CDR3 DNA is TGTGCCAGCAGTGACATCTACGAGCAGTACTTC.

This rearrangement joins TRBV4-3 to TRBJ1-5; D not certain. The CDR3 runs to 14 residues. The V gene lost 3 bases and the J gene lost 5 bases, with 11 bases spanning the gap. In germline, CDR1 is LGHNA, CDR2 YSLEER. The CDR3 DNA is TGCGCCAGCAGCCACCTCCACAGAGATCAGCCCCAGCATTTT. This sequence encodes CASSHLHRDQPQHF.

The chain employs TRBV19 and TRBJ2-4, with D perhaps TRBD1 (6 bases). With 7 bases removed from V and 6 bases from J, the gap between germline ends came to 13 bases. Germline-derived CDR1 and CDR2 are LNHDA and SQIVND (reference sequence). This CDR3 is 13 amino acids long. The CDR3 sequence: CASKKSQGNIQYF. The CDR3, as DNA: TGTGCCAGTAAAAAGTCACAGGGAAACATTCAGTACTTC.

The V and J genes are TRBV7-2 and TRBJ1-3; 7 bases map to TRBD1. Germline values: CDR1 SGHTA, CDR2 FQGNSA. This CDR3 is 17 amino acids long. V was pared by 1 base and J by 2 bases, with 8 bases of the junction left unmatched. In DNA, the CDR3 is TGTGCCAGCAGCTTAGATGACAGGGCGCCTACTGGAAACACCATATATTTT. Amino acid sequence: CASSLDDRAPTGNTIYF. The full variable domain, its missing parts supplied by reference TRBV7-2 and TRBJ1-3, is GAGVSQSPSNKVTEKGKDVELRCDPISGHTALYWYRQSLGQGLEFLIYFQGNSAPDKSGLPSDRFSAERTGGSVSTLTIQRTQQEDSAVYLCASSLDDRAPTGNTIYFGEGSWLTVV.

This chain joins TRBV7-8 and TRBJ1-1, with D unresolved. This CDR3 contains 18 residues. Germline V lookup: CDR1 SGHVS, CDR2 FQNEAQ. V was cut by 2 bases and J by 0 bases, with 19 bases left in between. CDR3 in amino acids: CASSLRGRRSAMNTEAFF. The CDR3 nucleotides are TGTGCCAGCAGCTTAAGAGGGAGACGAAGCGCGATGAACACTGAAGCTTTCTTT.

The chain links TRBV6-5 to TRBJ2-4; perhaps D is TRBD1 or TRBD2 (5 bases each). Germline V lookup: CDR1 MNHEY, CDR2 SVGAGI. V was shortened by 4 bases and J by 3 bases, with 10 bases between the two germline ends. The CDR3 has 14 amino acids. As DNA, the CDR3 is TGTGCCAGCAGTTCCCCGGGACGCAAAAACATTCAGTACTTC. It translates to CASSSPGRKNIQYF.

On this clone: A junction end diverges from the germline sequence, so it may reflect a read error. V and J are TRBV27 and TRBJ2-3; 8 bases are a match to TRBD1. This CDR3 has 15 amino acids. Germline V gives CDR1 MNHEY, CDR2 SMNVEV (reference sequence). CDR3 region: CASSSPGQGTDTQYF. The CDR3 DNA follows: TGTGCCAGCAGTTCCCCCGGACAGGGCACGGATACGCAGTATTTT.